This T cell receptor (beta chain) is from a study of blood T cell repertoires in COVID-19. Study-wide context: The origin of the acute and convalescent COVID-19 samples was the United States, Italy and Spain.

Authors' processing steps: Reference gene primer amplification in the assay estimated nucleated cell counts. Some clones are missing from TCRdb's copy, which holds only in-frame ones; the method was immunoSEQ multiplex PCR. That table gives V, J and clone size, and the DNA gave D and trimming. The data contain around 250,000 clones, about 82% of them singletons. Between the trimmed V and J ends, which lost 5 bases and 6 bases, there was a span of 9 bases. The CDR3 consists of 11 residues. CDR1 is SGHRS and CDR2 is YFSETQ in the germline V gene. The clonotype comes from a man older than 75 with acute or convalescent COVID-19. The sample consisted of peripheral blood. V gene TRBV5-1 combines with J gene TRBJ2-7, with unresolved D. CDR3 coding DNA: TGCGCCAGCAGGTCAGGTAGCGAGCAGTACTTC. It yields the protein CASRSGSEQYF. Full variable domain (remainder filled in from reference TRBV5-1 and TRBJ2-7): KAGVTQTPRYLIKTRGQQVTLSCSPISGHRSVSWYQQTPGQGLQFLFEYFSETQRNKGNFPGRFSGRQFSNSRSEMNVSTLELGDSALYLCASRSGSEQYFGPGTRLTVT.